This T cell receptor beta chain appears in the sequencing data of a study of blood T cell repertoires in COVID-19. Study details: Material from acute and convalescent COVID-19 was sourced from the United States, Italy and Spain.

V was trimmed by 4 bases and J by 5 bases, leaving 12 bases between them. This CDR3 region has 14 residues. Germline V lookup: CDR1 SGHRS, CDR2 YFSETQ. Sequencing was performed with immunoSEQ multiplex PCR; in TCRdb, only in-frame clones are kept and a portion is missing. Among 300,000 to 400,000 clones listed, about 86% were seen once. The sequenced sample consisted of PBMCs or T cells enriched from blood (not recorded which). The V call is TRBV5-1, the J call TRBJ1-4, with a weak D call TRBD1 (5 bases). The receptor's source is a woman aged 35 to 49 with acute COVID-19. The CDR3 here is CASSPLGGNEKLFF. As DNA, the CDR3 is TGCGCCAGCAGCCCTCTCGGGGGAAATGAAAAACTGTTTTTT. Complete variable domain (other parts from reference TRBV5-1 and TRBJ1-4): KAGVTQTPRYLIKTRGQQVTLSCSPISGHRSVSWYQQTPGQGLQFLFEYFSETQRNKGNFPGRFSGRQFSNSRSEMNVSTLELGDSALYLCASSPLGGNEKLFFGSGTQLSVL.